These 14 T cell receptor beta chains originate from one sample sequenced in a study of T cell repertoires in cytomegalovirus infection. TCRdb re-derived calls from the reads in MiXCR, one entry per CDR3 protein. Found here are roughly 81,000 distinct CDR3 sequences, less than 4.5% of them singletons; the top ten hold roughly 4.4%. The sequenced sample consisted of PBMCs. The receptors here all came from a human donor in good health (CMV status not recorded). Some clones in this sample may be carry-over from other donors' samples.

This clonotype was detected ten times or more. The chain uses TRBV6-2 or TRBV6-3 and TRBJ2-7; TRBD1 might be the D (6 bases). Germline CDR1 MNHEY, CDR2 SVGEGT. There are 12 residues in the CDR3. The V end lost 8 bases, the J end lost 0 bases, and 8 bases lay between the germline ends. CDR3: CASGQSSYEQYF. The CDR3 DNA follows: TGTGCCAGCGGACAGAGCTCCTACGAGCAGTACTTC.

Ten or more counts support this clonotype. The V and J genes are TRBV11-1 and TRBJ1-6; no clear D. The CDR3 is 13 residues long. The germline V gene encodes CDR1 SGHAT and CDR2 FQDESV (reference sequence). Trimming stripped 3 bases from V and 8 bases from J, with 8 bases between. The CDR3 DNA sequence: TGTGCCAGCAGCTTTCTGGGGTATTCACCCCTCCACTTT. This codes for CASSFLGYSPLHF.

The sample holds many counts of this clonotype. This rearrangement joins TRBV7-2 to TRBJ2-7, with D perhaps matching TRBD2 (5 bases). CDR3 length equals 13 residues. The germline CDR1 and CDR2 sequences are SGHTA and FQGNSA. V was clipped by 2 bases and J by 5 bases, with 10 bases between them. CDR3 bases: TGTGCCAGCAGCTTAATTCGGGGAAACGAGCAGTACTTC. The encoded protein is CASSLIRGNEQYF. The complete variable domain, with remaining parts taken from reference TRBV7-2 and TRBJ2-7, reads GAGVSQSPSNKVTEKGKDVELRCDPISGHTALYWYRQSLGQGLEFLIYFQGNSAPDKSGLPSDRFSAERTGGSVSTLTIQRTQQEDSAVYLCASSLIRGNEQYFGPGTRLTVT.

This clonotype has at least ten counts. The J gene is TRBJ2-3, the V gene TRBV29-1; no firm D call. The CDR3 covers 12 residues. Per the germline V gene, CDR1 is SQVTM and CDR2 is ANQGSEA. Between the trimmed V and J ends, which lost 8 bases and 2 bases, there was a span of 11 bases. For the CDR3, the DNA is TGCAGCCTCCTTGACCCCACAGATACGCAGTATTTT. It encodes CSLLDPTDTQYF.

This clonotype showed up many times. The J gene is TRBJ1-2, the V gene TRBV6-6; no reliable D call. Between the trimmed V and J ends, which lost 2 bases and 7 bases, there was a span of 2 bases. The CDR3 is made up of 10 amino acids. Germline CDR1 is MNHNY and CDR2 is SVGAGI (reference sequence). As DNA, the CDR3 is TGTGCCAGCAGTTACCCTGGCTACACCTTC. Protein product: CASSYPGYTF.

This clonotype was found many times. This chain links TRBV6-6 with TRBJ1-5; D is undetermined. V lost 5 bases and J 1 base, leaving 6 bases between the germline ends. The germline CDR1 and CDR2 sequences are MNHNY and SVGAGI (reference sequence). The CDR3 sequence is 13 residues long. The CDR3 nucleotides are TGTGCCAGCAGTGAGGAGAGCAATCAGCCCCAGCATTTT. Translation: CASSEESNQPQHF.

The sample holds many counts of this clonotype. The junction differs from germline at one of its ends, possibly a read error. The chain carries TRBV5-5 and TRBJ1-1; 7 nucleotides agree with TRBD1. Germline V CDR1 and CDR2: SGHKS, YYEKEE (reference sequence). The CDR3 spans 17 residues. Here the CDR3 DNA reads TGTGTCAGCAGCTTGCGCGTGTTGGGACAGATCAACACTGAAGCTTTCTTT. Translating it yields CVSSLRVLGQINTEAFF. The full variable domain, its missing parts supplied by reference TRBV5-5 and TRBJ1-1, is DAGVTQSPTHLIKTRGQQVTLRCSPISGHKSVSWYQQVLGQGPQFIFQYYEKEERGRGNFPDRFSARQFPNYSSELNVNALLLGDSALYLCVSSLRVLGQINTEAFFGQGTRLTVV.

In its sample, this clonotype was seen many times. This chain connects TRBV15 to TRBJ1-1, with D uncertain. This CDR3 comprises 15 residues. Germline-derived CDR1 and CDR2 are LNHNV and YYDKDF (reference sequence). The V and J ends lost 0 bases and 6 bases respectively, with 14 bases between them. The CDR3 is CATSRDATPSAEAFF. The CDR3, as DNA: TGTGCCACCAGCAGAGATGCTACCCCCTCGGCTGAAGCTTTCTTT.

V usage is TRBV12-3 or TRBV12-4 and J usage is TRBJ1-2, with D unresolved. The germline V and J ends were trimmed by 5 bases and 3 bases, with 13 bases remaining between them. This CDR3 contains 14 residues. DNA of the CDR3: TGTGCCAGCAGTCTACTCCAGGCAGACTATGGCTACACCTTC. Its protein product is CASSLLQADYGYTF.

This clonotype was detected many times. The DNA for the CDR3 is TGTGCCAGCAGCCAAAATGACGAGGGGAATCAGCCCCAGCATTTT. Translated: CASSQNDEGNQPQHF. The chain employs TRBV4-2 and TRBJ1-5; D is perhaps TRBD1 (5 bases). Germline V lookup: CDR1 LGHNA, CDR2 YNFKEQ. V lost 2 bases, J lost 4 bases, and 12 bases lay in between. The CDR3 is 15 amino acids.

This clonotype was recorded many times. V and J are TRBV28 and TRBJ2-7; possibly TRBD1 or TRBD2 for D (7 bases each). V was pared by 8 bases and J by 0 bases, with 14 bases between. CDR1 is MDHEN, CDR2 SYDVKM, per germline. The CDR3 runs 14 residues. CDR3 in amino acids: CASGGDSGSYEQYF. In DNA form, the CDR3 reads TGTGCCAGCGGGGGGGACAGCGGCTCCTACGAGCAGTACTTC.

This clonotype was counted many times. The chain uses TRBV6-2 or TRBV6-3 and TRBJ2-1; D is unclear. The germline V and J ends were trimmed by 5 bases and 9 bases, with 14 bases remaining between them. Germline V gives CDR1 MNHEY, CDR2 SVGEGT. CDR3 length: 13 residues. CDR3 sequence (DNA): TGTGCCAGCAGTCAGTCCGCTCGTGGTGAGCAGTTCTTC. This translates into CASSQSARGEQFF.

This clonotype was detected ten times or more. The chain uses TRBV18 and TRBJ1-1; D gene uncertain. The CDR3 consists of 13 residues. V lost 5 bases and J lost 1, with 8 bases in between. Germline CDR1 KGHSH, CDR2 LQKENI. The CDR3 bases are TGTGCCAGCTCAGACACCCCGAACACTGAAGCTTTCTTT. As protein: CASSDTPNTEAFF.

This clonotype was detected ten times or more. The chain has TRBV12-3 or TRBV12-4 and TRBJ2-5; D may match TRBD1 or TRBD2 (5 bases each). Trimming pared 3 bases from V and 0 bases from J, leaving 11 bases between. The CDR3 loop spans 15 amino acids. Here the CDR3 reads CASSFGLGDQETQYF. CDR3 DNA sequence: TGTGCCAGCAGTTTTGGGTTGGGGGACCAAGAGACCCAGTACTTC.